This T cell receptor beta chain appears in the sequencing data of a study of blood T cell repertoires in COVID-19. As originally analysed: By means of reference gene primer amplification, nucleated cell counts were estimated. Here immunoSEQ multiplex PCR was the method, and the copy in TCRdb shows in-frame clones only, minus some. The V and J calls and the clone size are those of that table, but D and trimming were determined from the DNA. The profile shows approximately 110,000 clones, roughly 86% of them singletons. The V gene lost 6 bases and the J gene lost 0 bases, with 15 bases spanning the gap. CDR1 and CDR2 (germline): MGHRA, YSYEKL. This CDR3 has 16 amino acids.

The chain recombines TRBV4-1 with TRBJ1-3; D is possibly TRBD1 (5 bases). This clonotype was sampled from a human donor in a cohort sampled during active COVID-19. Input material: peripheral blood. The CDR3 DNA reads TGCGCCAGCAGGTTGGGCAGGGCCAACTCTGGAAACACCATATATTTT. Protein: CASRLGRANSGNTIYF.